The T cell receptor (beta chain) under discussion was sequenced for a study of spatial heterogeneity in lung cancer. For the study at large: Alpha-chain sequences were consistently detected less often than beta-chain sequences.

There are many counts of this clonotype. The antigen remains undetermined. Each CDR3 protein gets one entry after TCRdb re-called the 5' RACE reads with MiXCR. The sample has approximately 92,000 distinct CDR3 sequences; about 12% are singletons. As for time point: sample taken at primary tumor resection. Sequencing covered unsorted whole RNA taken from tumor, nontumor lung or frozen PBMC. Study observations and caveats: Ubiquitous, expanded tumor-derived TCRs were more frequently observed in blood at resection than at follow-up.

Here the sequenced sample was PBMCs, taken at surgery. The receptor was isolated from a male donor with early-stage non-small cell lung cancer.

This CDR3 reads CASSQDRQGTDTQYF. DNA of the CDR3: TGTGCCAGCAGCCAAGATCGACAGGGCACAGATACGCAGTATTTT. The chain employs TRBV3-1 and TRBJ2-3; D possibly corresponds to TRBD1 (6 bases). With 0 bases removed from V and 1 base from J, the gap between germline ends came to 8 bases. The CDR3 sequence is 15 residues long. CDR1 LGHDT and CDR2 YNNKEL come from the germline V gene (reference sequence).